This T cell receptor beta chain comes out of a study of OX40 agonist ivuxolimab in advanced cancers. Overall study results and limits: CD8+ T cells (on average) carried more expanded clones than CD4+ T cells. In a subset of nonresponders, normalized T-cell clonal expansion was also low. At 0.1 to 3.0 mg/kg and by week 6, clonal expansion occurred in CD4+ and CD8+ blood T cells.

The data were produced by immunoSEQ multiplex PCR, yet TCRdb's version contains in-frame clones alone and is incomplete. This table holds some 80,000 clones, about 88% found once. V lost 3 bases and J 7 bases, leaving 7 bases between the germline ends. The CDR3 spans 13 residues. Germline CDR1 is SGHVS and CDR2 is FQNEAQ. For this clone: What it binds is not known.

The rearrangement uses TRBV7-8 and TRBJ1-6; D is unresolved. This TCR derives from an adult with an advanced solid tumor such as melanoma, head and neck, liver or kidney cancer. The material sequenced was CD4+ or CD8+ T cells sorted from blood, taken in a trial of the OX40 agonist ivuxolimab. In DNA, the CDR3 is TGTGCCAGCAGCTTGCGCGGGAATTCACCCCTCCACTTT. This codes for CASSLRGNSPLHF.